This T cell receptor beta chain was recorded in a study of blood T cell repertoires in COVID-19 (dated by TCRdb to 2018 to 2021). With regard to the full study: Samples from collaborators originated in the United States, Italy and Spain and spanned both the acute and convalescent phases of COVID-19. HLA class I and class II types, where available, came from metadata supplied by the sample provider rather than from assay-based typing. The repertoires were made available in a free public database intended to serve as a resource for research on the immune response to SARS-CoV-2. The material from the prospective study consisted of cDNA or gDNA derived from T cells, B-cell-depleted T cells, or PBMCs. Nearly every sample came with metadata listing a de-identified subject ID, COVID-19 status, age in years and sex. Deeply sampled blood TCRbeta repertoires from subjects exposed to, actively infected with, or recovered from COVID-19 were included in the dataset. Samples were obtained from the ongoing ImmuneRACE study (first 160 participants) and from about 1,300 subjects provided by 6 global collaborators.

Concerning this clone: Which antigen it targets is not known. Base quality data are lacking; no much larger clone is found one base away.

CDR1 and CDR2, looked up from the germline V gene, are LGHNT and FRNRAP. The V end gives up 5 bases and the J end 6 bases, leaving 10 bases in the junction not matched to a gene. The CDR3 goes from the cysteine to the phenylalanine over 15 residues. This entry keeps only the CDR3 DNA: 45 bases, framed from base 1. Overall study results and their limits: The quantity of clinical and demographic metadata differed by source and by participant and was supplied without curation.

TCRbeta CDR3 regions were amplified from genomic DNA using the immunoSEQ Assay, a bias-controlled multiplex PCR. In the paper's pipeline: Within the assay, amplification of reference gene primers was used to estimate how many nucleated cells each sample contained. Sequence reads were collapsed and filtered to measure the absolute abundance of every unique TCRbeta CDR3 rearrangement. Productive Simpson clonality was computed per sample as the square root of Simpson's diversity index over productive rearrangements. The table comes from immuneACCESS by way of TCRdb, which keeps in-frame sequences with V and J called. Part of the clones is missing from these tables; in studies checked, under half for an unresolved V gene and the rest for unknown reasons. V and J calls and clone size are as listed in that table; D and trimming were resolved from the DNA. The sample profile shows 85,000 to 100,000 clones; about 80% of them were found once. Approximately 24% of the sample is in the top ten clones.

Collaborating institutions collected whole blood in K2EDTA tubes following their own protocols. For TCRbeta analysis, collaborators shipped samples in one of three forms: frozen whole blood, isolated PBMCs, or DNA extracted from either of those sample types. The chain employs TRBV12-5 and TRBJ2-7; 10 bases in the middle match TRBD1. The sequence was obtained from a human donor in a cohort sampled during active COVID-19. The sequenced material came from peripheral blood. In nucleotides, the sequence is TGTGCTAGTGGTCGGGACAGGGGACCCCTAGGCGAGCAGTACTTC. It translates to CASGRDRGPLGEQYF.